The 26 T cell receptor beta chains given below trace back to one sample, sequenced in a study of shared T cell receptors in the human thymus (dated by TCRdb to the early 2020s). Receptors were amplified or captured by the immunoSEQ multiplex PCR assay. TCRdb took this table from immuneACCESS and kept in-frame rearrangements with V and J called. Such tables lack part of the clones; where checked against another copy, unresolved V genes explain under half of the gap, and the rest is unexplained. This sample is represented by about 660,000 clones; 88% of them were singletons. The ten largest clones represent 0.01% of the sample. The same specimen was also included in a second study, on human thymus T cells.

The sequenced sample consisted of thymocytes. These receptors were obtained from a boy less than two years old with a congenital heart defect. Donor details come from another sample of the same person, matched by shared clones.

The chain is built from TRBV4-3 and TRBJ2-1, with D possibly TRBD2 on 6 matching bases. Germline V gene sequence: CDR1 LGHNA, CDR2 YSLEER. The CDR3 has 17 amino acids. The V end was cut by 1 base, the J end by 0 bases, with 13 bases between. CDR3 DNA sequence: TGCGCCAGCAGCCAAGCGTTTGCGGGAAGCTCCTACAATGAGCAGTTCTTC. This sequence encodes CASSQAFAGSSYNEQFF.

The chain employs TRBV11-2 and TRBJ2-3; D remains ambiguous. The CDR3 runs 14 residues. The V end was cut by 6 bases, the J end by 2 bases, with 12 bases between. Germline V gene data show CDR1 as SGHAT and CDR2 as FQNNGV. Here the CDR3 DNA reads TGTGCCAGCAGGACAATAGGTTCCACAGATACGCAGTATTTT. Protein: CASRTIGSTDTQYF.

This sequence joins TRBV6-5 and TRBJ1-5, with D tentatively TRBD1 (6 bases). CDR3 length: 15 residues. The germline V gene encodes CDR1 MNHEY and CDR2 SVGAGI. V gave up 6 bases and J gave up 0 bases, with 12 bases separating them. For the CDR3, the DNA is TGTGCCAGCAGAAAACAGGGTTATAGCAATCAGCCCCAGCATTTT. It specifies CASRKQGYSNQPQHF.

The rearrangement joins TRBV7-7 to TRBJ2-7; TRBD1 matches at 8 bases. The ends lost 1 base at V and 6 bases at J; junction bases unmatched: 2. The CDR3 runs 13 residues. Germline-derived CDR1 and CDR2 are SSHAT and FNYEAQ (reference sequence). The chain's CDR3 is CASSLEGQAEQYF. For the CDR3, the DNA is TGTGCCAGCAGCTTAGAGGGACAGGCCGAGCAGTACTTC.

The chain has TRBV7-9 and TRBJ2-7, with unresolved D. Germline CDR1 reads SEHNR; CDR2 reads FQNEAQ (reference sequence). The CDR3 totals 12 residues. V lost 5 bases and J 0 bases, leaving 5 bases between the germline ends. The CDR3 region is CASSTSSYEQYF. The CDR3 DNA reads as TGTGCCAGCAGCACGAGCTCCTACGAGCAGTACTTC.

This sequence joins TRBV6-1 and TRBJ1-1; 10 bases map to TRBD1. This CDR3 has 12 residues. Germline assignment: CDR1 MNHNS and CDR2 SASEGT. V trimming: 8 bases; J trimming: 5 bases; junction bases outside the gene matches: 2. CDR3 nucleotide sequence: TGTGCCAGCGGACAGGGGGTAACTGAAGCTTTCTTT. Translation: CASGQGVTEAFF.

J is TRBJ2-3 and V is TRBV5-1, with 8 bases lining up with TRBD2. The CDR3 has 15 amino acids. Trimming at V came to 1 base and at J to 3 bases, leaving 4 bases not matched to a gene. Per the germline V gene, CDR1 is SGHRS and CDR2 is YFSETQ. For the CDR3, the DNA is TGCGCCAGCAGCTTGCGCGGGACTAGGACAGATACGCAGTATTTT. Its protein product is CASSLRGTRTDTQYF.

The chain combines TRBV28 with TRBJ2-3, with 13 bases lining up with TRBD2. Trimming took 1 base from V and 1 from J; bases not matched to a gene: 5. CDR3 length equals 18 residues. Germline V CDR1 and CDR2: MDHEN, SYDVKM. CDR3 nucleotides: TGTGCCAGCAGTTTATTCCGACTAGCGGGAGGAGGCACAGATACGCAGTATTTT. Translating gives CASSLFRLAGGGTDTQYF.

The chain couples TRBV15 to TRBJ2-5; 13 nucleotides align to TRBD2. This CDR3 has 16 residues. The germline V gene has CDR1 LNHNV and CDR2 YYDKDF (reference sequence). The V and J ends lost 2 bases and 5 bases, in that order; junction bases with no gene match: 5. This CDR3 is CATSRRTSGSFETQYF. CDR3 coding DNA: TGTGCCACCAGCAGACGGACTAGCGGGAGCTTTGAGACCCAGTACTTC.

This clone showed up just a few times. V gene TRBV11-3 combines with J gene TRBJ2-5, with a tentative D call TRBD1 (5 bases). The CDR3 loop spans 14 amino acids. The ends were cut back, 5 bases at V and 5 bases at J, with 15 bases in the middle. CDR1 and CDR2 from the germline V gene are SGHNT and YENEEA. The CDR3 loop reads CASSPNRLGETQYF. In DNA form, the CDR3 reads TGTGCCAGCAGCCCAAACAGGTTGGGGGAGACCCAGTACTTC. Full variable domain (outside the CDR3, taken from reference TRBV11-3 and TRBJ2-5): EAGVVQSPRYKIIEKKQPVAFWCNPISGHNTLYWYLQNLGQGPELLIRYENEEAVDDSQLPKDRFSAERLKGVDSTLKIQPAELGDSAVYLCASSPNRLGETQYFGPGTRLLVL.

The chain uses TRBV4-1 and TRBJ2-3; a weak D match, TRBD2 (6 bases). The V end was cut by 0 bases, the J end by 0 bases, with 13 bases between. CDR3 size: 17 residues. Germline CDR1 reads MGHRA; CDR2 reads YSYEKL. In nucleotides, the CDR3 is TGCGCCAGCAGCCAAGATCATCGCGGGACTAGCACAGATACGCAGTATTTT. Translated, it gives CASSQDHRGTSTDTQYF.

The rearrangement uses TRBV19 and TRBJ1-2; tentative D call: TRBD1 (6 bases). The germline gives CDR1 LNHDA, CDR2 SQIVND (reference sequence). This CDR3 has 13 residues. Trimming cost V 3 bases and J 8 bases, with 13 bases left between them. The CDR3 is CASSMEQGTGYTF. The CDR3 DNA follows: TGTGCCAGTAGTATGGAACAGGGAACAGGCTACACCTTC.

The V call is TRBV5-1, the J call TRBJ2-3; 11 bases line up with TRBD1. Unmatched junction bases numbered 7, after V lost 4 bases and J lost 3 bases. The CDR3 totals 16 residues. Germline CDR1 SGHRS, CDR2 YFSETQ. The CDR3 sequence is CASSPPGTGGTDTQYF. CDR3 sequence (DNA): TGCGCCAGCAGCCCGCCCGGGACAGGGGGTACAGATACGCAGTATTTT.

The chain is built from TRBV25-1 and TRBJ2-7, with 11 bases identical to TRBD2. Germline lookup yields CDR1 MGHDK and CDR2 SYGVNS. CDR3 length: 17 amino acids. V dropped 6 bases and J dropped 2; count of bases not matched to a gene: 12. The CDR3 reads CASRAAGTSGPPYEQYF. For the CDR3, the DNA is TGTGCCAGCAGGGCGGCGGGGACTAGCGGTCCCCCCTACGAGCAGTACTTC.

V is TRBV4-2 and J is TRBJ2-1; 11 nucleotides match TRBD2. Germline values: CDR1 LGHNA, CDR2 YNFKEQ. CDR3 length: 19 residues. V dropped 0 bases and J dropped 4; count of bases not matched to a gene: 11. This CDR3 is CASSQDSNTSGSPYNEQFF. DNA of the CDR3: TGTGCCAGCAGCCAAGATAGTAACACTAGCGGGAGCCCTTACAATGAGCAGTTCTTC.

This chain joins TRBV4-2 and TRBJ2-7; a weak D match, TRBD2 (6 bases). The CDR3 sequence is 14 residues long. The V end was cut by 1 base, the J end by 3 bases, with 10 bases between. Germline CDR1 LGHNA, CDR2 YNFKEQ. The DNA for the CDR3 is TGTGCCAGCAGCCAAGGGACGGGGGTCTACGAGCAGTACTTC. It codes for CASSQGTGVYEQYF.

The V and J genes are TRBV4-3 and TRBJ2-3; TRBD2 matches at 14 bases. CDR3 length: 17 residues. The trim removed 1 base at V and 6 bases at J, leaving 6 bases unmatched. CDR1 LGHNA and CDR2 YSLEER come from the germline V gene. CDR3 bases: TGCGCCAGCAGCCAAGTGGGGACTAGCGGGAGAAGTGATACGCAGTATTTT. Its protein product is CASSQVGTSGRSDTQYF.

In its sample, this clone was seen once. V and J are TRBV27 and TRBJ2-3, with D possibly being TRBD1 (6 bases). Trimming stripped 6 bases from V and 1 base from J, with 26 bases between. CDR1 MNHEY and CDR2 SMNVEV come from the germline V gene (reference sequence). CDR3 length: 19 amino acids. The CDR3 nucleotides read TGTGCCAGCAGAGCAATCGTAGGACAGTGCACTTCCTGCACAGATACGCAGTATTTT. It translates to CASRAIVGQCTSCTDTQYF.

This chain links TRBV6-5 with TRBJ2-7, with TRBD1 as a possible D gene (5 bases). The CDR3 has 12 amino acids. With 5 bases removed from V and 2 bases from J, the gap between germline ends came to 7 bases. Germline V gene sequence: CDR1 MNHEY, CDR2 SVGAGI. For the CDR3, the DNA is TGTGCCAGCAGTCCAGGGCCCTACGAGCAGTACTTC. Protein sequence: CASSPGPYEQYF.

The chain combines TRBV15 with TRBJ2-1, with D possibly being TRBD2 (6 bases). Between the trimmed V and J ends, which lost 2 bases and 7 bases, there was a span of 33 bases. CDR1 and CDR2 (germline): LNHNV, YYDKDF (reference sequence). There are 21 residues in the CDR3. The CDR3 region has the DNA TGTGCCACCAGCAGACACTCCCGGGACTCCCCGCAAGTAGGCCGAAGGAATGAGCAGTTCTTC. This encodes CATSRHSRDSPQVGRRNEQFF.

The chain carries TRBV4-1 and TRBJ2-5; 11 bases are a match to TRBD2. V trimming: 0 bases; J trimming: 3 bases; junction bases outside the gene matches: 6. Germline V gene sequence: CDR1 MGHRA, CDR2 YSYEKL. The CDR3 totals 17 residues. The CDR3 region is CASSQDLAGGPEETQYF. The CDR3 DNA is TGCGCCAGCAGCCAAGATTTAGCGGGAGGGCCCGAAGAGACCCAGTACTTC.

V is TRBV20-1 and J is TRBJ2-7; D call uncertain. The CDR3 length is 11 residues. V was cut by 5 bases and J by 3 bases, with 8 bases left in between. Germline V CDR1 and CDR2: DFQATT, SNEGSKA (reference sequence). The CDR3 DNA follows: TGCAGTGCTGTTGGCAGCTACGAGCAGTACTTC. This sequence encodes CSAVGSYEQYF.

The CDR3 sequence is CASSKGGSREGETQYF. The DNA for the CDR3 is TGTGCCAGCAGCAAAGGGGGATCGCGGGAGGGAGAGACCCAGTACTTC. The chain links TRBV7-6 to TRBJ2-5, with 9 bases fitting TRBD2. V lost 5 bases and J lost 4; bases outside the gene matches: 11. The CDR3 extends over 16 amino acids. Germline CDR1 is SGHVS and CDR2 is FNYEAQ.

This clone has only one observation. The chain combines TRBV7-2 with TRBJ2-4; maybe TRBD1 (6 bases). V was shortened by 9 bases and J by 1 base, with 10 bases between the two germline ends. Germline lookup yields CDR1 SGHTA and CDR2 FQGNSA. The CDR3 sequence is 13 residues long. CDR3 DNA: TGTGCCAGATGGGGGCGGGCCAAAAACATTCAGTACTTC. Translating it yields CARWGRAKNIQYF.

This chain uses TRBV12-5 with TRBJ2-4, with D perhaps matching TRBD2 (6 bases). The CDR3 has 14 amino acids. Trimming removed 7 bases at V and 2 bases at J, with 12 bases between. The germline gives CDR1 LGHNT, CDR2 FRNRAP. This CDR3 is CASATGTPKNIQYF. The CDR3 DNA follows: TGTGCTAGTGCCACCGGGACTCCCAAAAACATTCAGTACTTC.

The chain employs TRBV19 and TRBJ1-4, with 7 nucleotides matching TRBD1. CDR1 and CDR2 from the germline V gene are LNHDA and SQIVND (reference sequence). The CDR3 loop spans 17 amino acids. Trimming removed 3 bases from V and 7 bases from J; junction bases left unmatched: 14. The CDR3: CASSIPDTGVSVEKLFF. The CDR3 bases are TGTGCCAGTAGTATTCCAGACACAGGGGTGAGCGTTGAAAAACTGTTTTTT. Combining the CDR3 with reference TRBV19 and TRBJ1-4 gives the whole variable domain DGGITQSPKYLFRKEGQNVTLSCEQNLNHDAMYWYRQDPGQGLRLIYYSQIVNDFQKGDIAEGYSVSREKKESFPLTVTSAQKNPTAFYLCASSIPDTGVSVEKLFFGSGTQLSVL.